This T cell receptor (beta chain) is drawn from a study of cytomegalovirus exposure and HLA in healthy donors. Study results and limitations: TCR beta chains numbering some 160 were designated cytomegalovirus-associated. Near-uniform donor sequencing depth was presumed by presence/absence analyses.

Details on this clone: Its antigen is unidentified.

This CDR3 comprises 15 residues. The V and J ends lost 0 bases and 4 bases respectively, with 10 bases between them. The V gene's germline CDR1 is MNHEY and CDR2 SVGAGI. Researchers ran the PCR with 60 Vbeta and 13 Jbeta primers. Here immunoSEQ multiplex PCR was the method, and the copy in TCRdb shows in-frame clones only, minus some. The sample includes about 94,000 clones, roughly 77% of them seen just once. The specimen was PBMCs. This TCR was recovered from a human donor in good health. The chain combines TRBV6-5 with TRBJ1-3; no clear D. CDR3 loop: CASSYSGGPGNTIYF. CDR3 coding DNA: TGTGCCAGCAGTTACTCAGGCGGGCCCGGAAACACCATATATTTT.